Presented here are 11 T cell receptor beta chains from one specimen sequenced in a study of identical twins (dated by TCRdb to the mid-2010s). Library generation was performed with 5' RACE. TCRdb shows the sequencer as Illumina HiSeq 2000. TCRdb redid the processing of the public reads, applying fastp at Q25 and MiXCR, and retained in-frame beta chains. Under each unique CDR3 protein, matching rows form one entry showing the most common genes and DNA. The sample table lists 650,000 to 800,000 distinct CDR3 sequences, approximately 9% of them with a count of one. The ten largest account for 0.8% to 1% of the sample. The data also belong to a second study, concerning yellow fever vaccine responses in identical twins.

Input material: PBMCs. Receptors were obtained from a woman between 18 and 30 years old in good health.

The J gene is TRBJ2-3, the V gene TRBV7-2, with 8 bases fitting TRBD2. This CDR3 is 16 amino acids long. J gave up 2 bases and V 5 bases, and 9 bases lay outside the gene matches. Germline CDR1 is SGHTA and CDR2 is FQGNSA. In DNA, the CDR3 is TGTGCCAGCAGCCAAGGAGCGGGGGTGAACACAGATACGCAGTATTTT. Encoded protein: CASSQGAGVNTDTQYF.

This clonotype has a handful of counts. The chain employs TRBV28 and TRBJ2-7; D is possibly TRBD1 (6 bases). The germline CDR1 and CDR2 sequences are MDHEN and SYDVKM. This CDR3 is built from 16 residues. V was cut by 5 bases and J by 2 bases, with 19 bases left in between. CDR3 sequence: CASSPRDRSKTYEQYF. CDR3 DNA sequence: TGTGCCAGCAGTCCTCGAGACAGGTCCAAAACCTACGAGCAGTACTTC.

This chain uses TRBV7-2 with TRBJ2-4; 7 nucleotides line up with TRBD1. Germline trimming cut 0 bases from V and 0 bases from J; bases unmatched to any gene: 5. The CDR3 is 17 amino acids. The germline CDR1 and CDR2 sequences are SGHTA and FQGNSA. The CDR3 region is CASSLAGTEVAKNIQYF. CDR3 nucleotide sequence: TGTGCCAGCAGCTTAGCTGGGACAGAGGTAGCCAAAAACATTCAGTACTTC.

This clonotype was recorded many times. The rearrangement joins TRBV20-1 to TRBJ1-6; 8 bases are shared with TRBD1. In germline, CDR1 is DFQATT, CDR2 SNEGSKA (reference sequence). The CDR3 contains 14 residues. Germline trimming cut 5 bases from V and 8 bases from J; bases unmatched to any gene: 8. The CDR3 DNA is TGCAGTGCTCCCCGGACAGGGCGGGATTCACCCCTCCACTTT. The encoded protein is CSAPRTGRDSPLHF.

The chain joins TRBV7-8 to TRBJ2-7, with 15 positions matching TRBD2. Germline V gives CDR1 SGHVS, CDR2 FQNEAQ. The length of the CDR3 is 17 residues. V shed 3 bases, J shed 2 bases, and the junction held 5 bases outside the gene matches. CDR3 protein: CASSLLRTSGGAYEQYF. The CDR3 bases are TGTGCCAGCAGCTTGCTTAGGACTAGCGGGGGGGCCTACGAGCAGTACTTC.

The rearrangement joins TRBV9 to TRBJ2-1; D is perhaps TRBD2 (6 bases). The V gene's germline CDR1 is SGDLS and CDR2 YYNGEE. Trimming removed 3 bases from V and 7 bases from J, with 14 bases in between. This CDR3 is 14 amino acids long. The CDR3 region is CASSAPGVANEQFF. The CDR3 DNA is TGTGCCAGCAGCGCCCCGGGGGTGGCGAATGAGCAGTTCTTC.

The chain is built from TRBV14 and TRBJ2-5, with D possibly being TRBD2 (5 bases). Germline V CDR1 and CDR2: SGHDN, FVKESK. The CDR3 sequence is 13 residues long. V was clipped by 4 bases and J by 5 bases, with 11 bases between them. The CDR3, as DNA: TGTGCCAGCAGCCGGTCACTAGTGGAGACCCAGTACTTC. This translates into CASSRSLVETQYF. The whole variable domain, filled in from reference TRBV14 and TRBJ2-5, reads EAGVTQFPSHSVIEKGQTVTLRCDPISGHDNLYWYRRVMGKEIKFLLHFVKESKQDESGMPNNRFLAERTGGTYSTLKVQPAELEDSGVYFCASSRSLVETQYFGPGTRLLVL.

The V call is TRBV7-6, the J call TRBJ2-7; D not resolved. V was clipped by 8 bases and J by 4 bases, with 18 bases between them. This CDR3 is built from 14 residues. CDR1 SGHVS and CDR2 FNYEAQ come from the germline V gene. CDR3 in DNA: TGTGCCAGCCCCCCCTTCCTCGCGATTTACGAGCAGTACTTC. Amino acids: CASPPFLAIYEQYF.

The V gene is TRBV6-1, the J gene TRBJ1-5; unclear D gene. CDR1 is MNHNS, CDR2 SASEGT, per germline. The CDR3 totals 14 residues. Deletions cut 6 bases from V and 4 bases from J, with 13 bases between. CDR3 in DNA: TGTGCCAGCAGCCCCTCCGGCCCTAATCAGCCCCAGCATTTT. It codes for CASSPSGPNQPQHF.

Here the CDR3 reads CSASWDLHPNEQFF. The CDR3 DNA reads as TGCAGTGCTAGTTGGGACCTACATCCCAATGAGCAGTTCTTC. The J gene is TRBJ2-1, the V gene TRBV20-1, with D possibly being TRBD1 or TRBD2 (5 bases each). Germline-derived CDR1 and CDR2 are DFQATT and SNEGSKA (reference sequence). V gave up 3 bases and J gave up 6 bases, with 15 bases separating them. CDR3 length: 14 amino acids.

Ten or more counts support this clonotype. This chain connects TRBV6-2 or TRBV6-3 to TRBJ2-1; D gene unclear. Trimming took 6 bases from V and 2 from J, leaving 14 bases between them. Germline lookup yields CDR1 MNHEY and CDR2 SVGEGT. The CDR3 extends over 15 amino acids. The CDR3 region has the DNA TGTGCCAGCAGGGCACACTCAATAACCTACAATGAGCAGTTCTTC. Its translation: CASRAHSITYNEQFF.